The clone carrying this T cell receptor (beta chain) came up a few times. In the authors' workflow: Estimated nucleated cell counts came from reference gene primer amplification. The assay was immunoSEQ multiplex PCR, and TCRdb's table has in-frame clones only and misses some. V and J calls and clone size are copied from that table; D and trimming were computed from the DNA. In the table there are about 78,000 clones, about 90% of which are singletons. Trimming stripped 5 bases from V and 2 bases from J, with 14 bases between. The CDR3 has 14 amino acids. Germline loops: CDR1 SGHNT, CDR2 YYREEE (reference sequence). The source of the sample is a study of blood T cell repertoires in COVID-19. Across the study: Some COVID-19 samples were acute and others convalescent; all came from the United States, Italy and Spain.

The TCR was taken from a woman between 45 and 60 years old in a cohort sampled during active COVID-19. Sequenced material: peripheral blood. The chain employs TRBV5-4 and TRBJ2-7; no clear D. The CDR3 loop reads CASSSKLGTYEQYF. The CDR3, as DNA: TGTGCCAGCAGTTCCAAACTGGGCACCTACGAGCAGTACTTC.